This TCR beta chain was captured in a study of cytomegalovirus exposure and HLA in healthy donors. General observations from the study: Rarity characterized most TCR sequences, yet some public TCRs appeared in many donors.

60 Vbeta and 13 Jbeta primers were used in PCR. The data were produced by immunoSEQ multiplex PCR, yet TCRdb's version contains in-frame clones alone and is incomplete. Here the sample spans about 190,000 clones, approximately 77% being singletons. With regard to this clone: Its antigen is not identified.

The CDR3 consists of 18 residues. J was trimmed by 4 bases and V by 5 bases; bases with no gene match: 16. Germline CDR1 is SGHAT and CDR2 is FQNNGV. This chain uses TRBV11-2 with TRBJ1-2, with 10 positions matching TRBD1. The sequence derives from a man aged 40-49 years in good health and CMV-seropositive. Sequencing was performed on PBMCs. CDR3 sequence reads: CASSKDGTGAGGGYGYTF. The CDR3 coding sequence is TGTGCCAGCAGCAAAGACGGGACAGGGGCGGGAGGGGGCTATGGCTACACCTTC.